These T cell receptor beta chains were read from a single sample in a study of blood T cells in healthy people across ages. MiXCR, run by TCRdb on the 5' RACE reads, gives a single entry per CDR3 protein. Altogether some 930,000 distinct CDR3 sequences are present, 29% being singletons, with the ten largest covering roughly 10%. The same data also contributed to another study, on T cells of mothers and their children.

The specimen was blood. The receptors originated from a woman aged 40 to 50 in good health. Each CDR3 is given with its conserved first and last residue. The order of the fields is clone size, D gene, V gene, J gene, CDR3 protein, CDR3 DNA. D genes are given only for firm matches. Some rows have no size entry. The others give once, few or many, or a class for an expanded clone.

>few|NA|TRBV15|TRBJ1-1
CATSRTENTEAFF
TGTGCCACCAGCCGGACAGAGAACACTGAAGCTTTCTTT
>NA|NA|TRBV29-1|TRBJ2-3
CSVERLAIDTQYF
TGCAGCGTTGAACGCCTAGCGATAGATACGCAGTATTTT
>few|NA|TRBV7-2|TRBJ1-1
CASSRNSGGQEAFF
TGTGCCAGCAGCAGAAATAGTGGAGGGCAGGAAGCTTTCTTT
>NA|NA|TRBV12-3/TRBV12-4|TRBJ1-6
CASSARTDNSPLHF
TGTGCCAGCAGTGCGAGGACTGATAATTCACCCCTCCACTTT
>NA|NA|TRBV6-2/TRBV6-3|TRBJ1-5
CASSNSRRGAGQPQHF
TGTGCCAGCAGCAACTCCCGCAGGGGCGCTGGTCAGCCCCAGCATTTT
>NA|NA|TRBV7-2|TRBJ1-2
CASSPAGVWGYTF
TGTGCCAGCAGCCCTGCGGGGGTCTGGGGCTACACCTTC
>NA|NA|TRBV27|TRBJ1-2
CASSLGGLWGYGYTF
TGTGCCAGCAGTTTAGGGGGCCTTTGGGGCTATGGCTACACCTTC
>NA|NA|TRBV2|TRBJ1-4
CASSRDIGEKLFF
TGTGCCAGCAGTCGGGACATCGGGGAAAAACTGTTTTTT
>few|NA|TRBV7-8|TRBJ1-2
CASSLYAGASYGYTF
TGTGCCAGCAGCTTATATGCAGGGGCTTCCTATGGCTACACCTTC
>few|NA|TRBV2|TRBJ2-1
CASSEIPGLDEQFF
TGTGCCAGCAGTGAAATCCCAGGGCTGGATGAGCAGTTCTTC
>few|NA|TRBV7-2|TRBJ1-6
CASSLQTVKNSPLHF
TGTGCCAGCAGCTTACAGACTGTGAAGAATTCACCCCTCCACTTT
>NA|NA|TRBV12-3/TRBV12-4|TRBJ1-5
CASSPQGSHQPQHF
TGTGCCAGCAGTCCTCAGGGGAGTCATCAGCCCCAGCATTTT
>NA|NA|TRBV28|TRBJ1-4
CVSSPPRIPWKLFF
TGTGTCAGCAGTCCTCCCAGGATACCCTGGAAACTGTTTTTT
>many|TRBD2|TRBV6-6|TRBJ2-7
CASSYSGTSSYEQYF
TGTGCCAGCAGTTACTCGGGGACTAGCTCCTACGAGCAGTACTTC
>few|NA|TRBV18|TRBJ2-7
CASSPMTSYEQYF
TGTGCCAGCTCTCCGATGACCTCCTACGAGCAGTACTTC
>few|NA|TRBV12-3/TRBV12-4|TRBJ1-5
CASSMGPSNQPQHF
TGTGCCAGCAGTATGGGACCTAGCAATCAGCCCCAGCATTTT
>NA|TRBD1|TRBV7-2|TRBJ2-5
CASSKDRGEWETQYF
TGTGCCAGCAGTAAGGACAGGGGAGAATGGGAGACCCAGTACTTC
>few|NA|TRBV7-2|TRBJ1-2
CASSLYGGTLATNYGYTF
TGTGCCAGCAGCTTATACGGGGGGACCCTCGCTACTAACTATGGCTACACCTTC
>few|NA|TRBV5-1|TRBJ2-1
CASSLAGNEYNEQFF
TGCGCCAGCAGCTTGGCCGGTAATGAATACAATGAGCAGTTCTTC
>few|TRBD1|TRBV10-3|TRBJ1-1
CAISEIPGQGMNTEAFF
TGTGCCATCAGTGAGATACCGGGACAGGGCATGAACACTGAAGCTTTCTTT
>once|TRBD2|TRBV24-1|TRBJ2-3
CATSDLPGLASPQVRGTQYF
TGTGCCACCAGTGATTTACCGGGACTAGCTTCTCCTCAAGTCAGGGGTACGCAGTATTTT
>NA|TRBD1|TRBV9|TRBJ2-7
CANSDPGQGNNEQYF
TGTGCCAACAGCGACCCGGGACAGGGCAACAATGAGCAGTACTTC
>NA|TRBD1|TRBV5-1|TRBJ2-2
CASSSLQGISGELFF
TGCGCCAGCAGCTCCTTACAGGGGATTTCCGGGGAGCTGTTTTTT
>NA|NA|TRBV11-2|TRBJ1-2
CASSLAWARDGYTF
TGTGCCAGCAGCTTAGCGTGGGCCAGGGATGGCTACACCTTC
>few|NA|TRBV15|TRBJ1-5
CATGRERGFSQPQHF
TGTGCCACCGGCAGAGAGAGGGGGTTCAGTCAGCCCCAGCATTTT
>NA|TRBD1|TRBV6-6|TRBJ2-7
CASSYSRQTGSEQYF
TGTGCCAGCAGTTACTCGAGACAGACAGGGAGCGAGCAGTACTTC
>NA|TRBD1|TRBV7-3|TRBJ2-3
CASSPKTGGLKDTQYF
TGTGCCAGCAGCCCGAAGACAGGGGGCTTGAAAGATACGCAGTATTTT
>NA|TRBD2|TRBV20-1|TRBJ2-7
CSFRGGSDTGEQYF
TGCAGTTTCCGGGGGGGCTCGGACACCGGGGAGCAGTACTTC
>NA|TRBD2|TRBV12-3/TRBV12-4|TRBJ2-3
CASSPGLARGDTQYF
TGTGCCAGCAGTCCCGGACTAGCGAGAGGGGATACGCAGTATTTT
>many|NA|TRBV4-1|TRBJ2-5
CASSQDLSESETQYF
TGCGCCAGCAGCCAAGACCTTAGCGAGTCGGAGACCCAGTACTTC
>many|NA|TRBV7-9|TRBJ2-7
CASSLGGARTIEQYF
TGTGCCAGCAGCTTGGGTGGGGCCAGGACCATCGAGCAGTACTTC
>NA|TRBD2|TRBV7-2|TRBJ2-2
CASSLEAGENTGELFF
TGTGCCAGCAGCTTAGAAGCGGGGGAGAACACCGGAGAGCTGTTTTTT